Below are 23 T cell receptor beta chains sequenced from a single sample in a study of prognosis after radiotherapy for stage I lung cancer. From genomic DNA, two-round multiplex PCR was used to amplify TCR beta CDR3. Each TRBV and TRBJ gene had its own primer in the first PCR round. TCRdb reanalysed the multiplex PCR reads using MiXCR and keeps one entry per CDR3 protein. The repertoire holds 26,000 or so distinct CDR3 sequences, around 30% seen once, with roughly 33% in the top ten. The sample here was PBMCs, taken before or after stereotactic body radiation therapy (not recorded which). These TCRs come from a donor aged 50 or older with non-small cell lung cancer.

Concerning this clonotype: It is likely a read error: a sequence one base away is far more abundant. V usage is TRBV5-1 and J usage is TRBJ2-5, with D possibly called TRBD1 or TRBD2 (5 bases each). Germline CDR1 and CDR2: SGHRS and YFSETQ. The CDR3 covers 14 residues. Trimming took off 2 bases at V and 11 bases at J, with 19 bases between the two ends. CDR3 protein: CASSLQRLGDEQYF. Written as DNA, the CDR3 is TGCGCCAGCAGCTTACAGCGTCTGGGGGATGAGCAGTACTTC.

This clonotype was counted many times. The chain is built from TRBV28 and TRBJ2-1; 9 nucleotides align to TRBD2. V was clipped by 8 bases and J by 0 bases; unmatched bases: 5. The CDR3 totals 15 residues. CDR1 and CDR2 from the germline V gene are MDHEN and SYDVKM. CDR3 sequence: CASYPSGASYNEQFF. CDR3 coding DNA: TGTGCCAGCTACCCTAGCGGGGCCTCCTACAATGAGCAGTTCTTC.

This clonotype was counted many times. The rearrangement links TRBV2 to TRBJ2-3; D ambiguous. Germline lookup yields CDR1 SNHLY and CDR2 FYNNEI. The V and J ends lost 2 bases and 6 bases respectively, with 3 bases between them. The CDR3 covers 11 residues. The CDR3 coding sequence is TGTGCCAGCAGTGAACGGGATACGCAGTATTTT. Its translation: CASSERDTQYF.

This clonotype was counted at least ten times. The chain carries TRBV20-1 and TRBJ2-1, with 11 bases aligning to TRBD2. The CDR3 is made up of 14 amino acids. Germline values: CDR1 DFQATT, CDR2 SNEGSKA (reference sequence). The ends lost 5 bases at V and 4 bases at J; junction bases unmatched: 4. The CDR3 spells CSAPRLAGYNEQFF. CDR3 sequence (DNA): TGCAGTGCTCCCCGACTAGCGGGGTACAATGAGCAGTTCTTC.

This rearrangement joins TRBV5-1 to TRBJ2-7; TRBD1 is a possible D gene (6 bases). This CDR3 spans 15 amino acids. V dropped 0 bases and J dropped 6 bases, with 16 bases sitting between them. Per the germline V gene, CDR1 is SGHRS and CDR2 is YFSETQ. The CDR3 is CASSLVQGAAAEQYF. CDR3 sequence (DNA): TGCGCCAGCAGCTTGGTACAGGGAGCCGCTGCCGAGCAGTACTTC.

This clonotype occurred many times. V gene TRBV11-2 combines with J gene TRBJ1-1; D is unclear. The CDR3 sequence is 12 residues long. V was clipped by 2 bases and J by 11 bases, with 12 bases between them. From germline, CDR1 is SGHAT and CDR2 FQNNGV. CDR3 nucleotides: TGTGCCAGCAGCTTACCAGGTAGAGGTGCTTTCTTT. Residues: CASSLPGRGAFF.

Comments on this clonotype: A much more abundant neighbour one base away suggests this may be a read error. Here the CDR3 DNA reads TGTGCCATCAGTGAGGAGGGACAAGTTAAGCCCAAGCATTTT. This gives the protein CAISEEGQVKPKHF. The V gene is TRBV10-3, the J gene TRBJ1-5; D is possibly TRBD1 (6 bases). CDR1 ENHRY and CDR2 SYGVKD come from the germline V gene. CDR3 length equals 14 residues.

This clonotype was counted at least ten times. This chain connects TRBV27 to TRBJ2-2; 10 bases agree with TRBD2. CDR3 length: 15 amino acids. J was trimmed by 6 bases and V by 5 bases; bases with no gene match: 6. Per germline, CDR1 MNHEY and CDR2 SMNVEV (reference sequence). CDR3 bases: TGTGCCAGCAGTGCCCTAGCGGGGGTATCCGGGGAGCTGTTTTTT. Translating gives CASSALAGVSGELFF.

This clonotype was seen at least ten times. The V and J genes are TRBV7-6 and TRBJ1-4; 7 nucleotides align to TRBD1. Germline CDR1 and CDR2: SGHVS and FNYEAQ. There are 15 residues in the CDR3. V trimming: 1 base; J trimming: 7 bases; junction bases outside the gene matches: 6. In nucleotides, the CDR3 is TGTGCCAGCAGCTTAGGGACAGGAGGGGGTGAAAAACTGTTTTTT. Protein sequence: CASSLGTGGGEKLFF.

The table lists this clonotype with many counts. V usage is TRBV7-2 and J usage is TRBJ2-2, with a tentative D call TRBD2 (7 bases). CDR3 size: 15 residues. Germline loops: CDR1 SGHTA, CDR2 FQGNSA. Trimming shortened V by 0 bases and J by 6 bases, and 11 bases separated the two germline ends. CDR3 in DNA: TGTGCCAGCAGCTTAGCGGGGGGGGCCCCCGGGGAGCTGTTTTTT. Amino acids: CASSLAGGAPGELFF. Filled out from reference TRBV7-2 and TRBJ2-2, the complete variable domain reads GAGVSQSPSNKVTEKGKDVELRCDPISGHTALYWYRQSLGQGLEFLIYFQGNSAPDKSGLPSDRFSAERTGGSVSTLTIQRTQQEDSAVYLCASSLAGGAPGELFFGEGSRLTVL.

This clonotype was observed many times. The chain uses TRBV5-1 and TRBJ1-4, with D possibly being TRBD1 (5 bases). Looked up from germline, CDR1 is SGHRS and CDR2 is YFSETQ. The CDR3 is made up of 14 amino acids. Trimming removed 4 bases from V and 0 bases from J, with 7 bases in between. CDR3 sequence (DNA): TGCGCCAGCAGCACGGGGGCAACTAATGAAAAACTGTTTTTT. It yields the protein CASSTGATNEKLFF.

This clonotype was counted ten times or more. This chain connects TRBV7-3 to TRBJ2-3, with a tentative D call TRBD1 (6 bases). Looked up from germline, CDR1 is SGHTA and CDR2 is FQGTGA. The CDR3 is 16 amino acids. Trimming took off 0 bases at V and 7 bases at J, with 17 bases between the two ends. CDR3 bases: TGTGCCAGCAGCTTAACGGGGGACACCGAGTATAATACGCAGTATTTT. It is translated as CASSLTGDTEYNTQYF.

This clonotype was observed many times. This sequence joins TRBV13 and TRBJ1-3; tentatively, D is TRBD1 (5 bases). Trimming took off 5 bases at V and 4 bases at J, with 15 bases between the two ends. Germline CDR1 reads PRHDT; CDR2 reads FYEKMQ (reference sequence). The CDR3 is 15 amino acids. The CDR3, as DNA: TGTGCCAGCAGCGCCAGCGGGGCGCGAGGAAACACCATATATTTT. It codes for CASSASGARGNTIYF. Full variable domain (remainder filled in from reference TRBV13 and TRBJ1-3): AAGVIQSPRHLIKEKRETATLKCYPIPRHDTVYWYQQGPGQDPQFLISFYEKMQSDKGSIPDRFSAQQFSDYHSELNMSSLELGDSALYFCASSASGARGNTIYFGEGSWLTVV.

Only a few counts were recorded for this clonotype. This rearrangement joins TRBV18 to TRBJ2-3, with 7 bases identical to TRBD1. The CDR3 covers 15 residues. Looked up from germline, CDR1 is KGHSH and CDR2 is LQKENI. V dropped 5 bases and J dropped 3; count of bases not matched to a gene: 8. The CDR3 is CASSGNRGGTDTQYF. CDR3 coding DNA: TGTGCCAGCTCAGGCAACAGGGGCGGGACAGATACGCAGTATTTT.

The V call is TRBV28, the J call TRBJ2-1; either TRBD1 or TRBD2 may fit D (5 bases each). V was trimmed by 7 bases and J by 0 bases, leaving 22 bases between them. The CDR3 is 18 amino acids. Germline loops: CDR1 MDHEN, CDR2 SYDVKM. The CDR3 loop reads CASTGTLLPLSSYNEQFF. CDR3 bases: TGTGCCAGCACGGGGACCCTCTTACCCCTTAGCTCCTACAATGAGCAGTTCTTC.

A note on this clonotype: This could be a read error, since a much larger clone is one nucleotide away. CDR3 region: CASILEGSRAQYF. DNA of the CDR3: TGTGCCAGCATCTTAGAAGGGTCCAGGGCCCAGTACTTC. The gene calls are TRBV11-2 and TRBJ2-5; a possible D gene is TRBD1 (5 bases). Germline-derived CDR1 and CDR2 are SGHAT and FQNNGV. CDR3 length: 13 residues.

In this sample, this clonotype turned up many times. The genes are TRBV7-2 and TRBJ2-5; D ambiguous. Germline V gives CDR1 SGHTA, CDR2 FQGNSA. Trimming pared 0 bases from V and 1 base from J, leaving 9 bases between. The CDR3 contains 15 residues. CDR3 DNA sequence: TGTGCCAGCAGCTTAGCGGCAACCTTCCAAGAGACCCAGTACTTC. It yields the protein CASSLAATFQETQYF.

This clonotype was observed at least ten times. V is TRBV6-1 and J is TRBJ1-4, with D possibly TRBD1 on 5 matching bases. V was cut by 4 bases and J by 0 bases, with 15 bases left in between. The CDR3 sequence is 17 residues long. The germline V gene has CDR1 MNHNS and CDR2 SASEGT. The CDR3: CASSVCGQNATNEKLFF. CDR3 DNA: TGTGCCAGCAGTGTATGTGGACAAAATGCAACTAATGAAAAACTGTTTTTT.

In regard to this clonotype: A read error may produce the germline difference seen at one junction end. The chain uses TRBV7-8 and TRBJ2-7; weak D call: TRBD2 (6 bases). Per the germline V gene, CDR1 is SGHVS and CDR2 is FQNEAQ. The CDR3 is 13 amino acids. CDR3 bases: TGTGCCAGCGGCTTAGCGGTCTACTACGAGCAGTACTTC. Translating it yields CASGLAVYYEQYF. Based on the CDR3 plus reference TRBV7-8 and TRBJ2-7, the full variable domain is GAGVSQSPRYKVAKRGQDVALRCDPISGHVSLFWYQQALGQGPEFLTYFQNEAQLDKSGLPSDRFFAERPEGSVSTLKIQRTQQEDSAVYLCASGLAVYYEQYFGPGTRLTVT.

This clonotype was counted at least ten times. The chain uses TRBV7-6 and TRBJ2-2; weak D call: TRBD1 (6 bases). CDR1 is SGHVS, CDR2 FNYEAQ, per germline. Trimming pared 5 bases from V and 1 base from J, leaving 14 bases between. This CDR3 comprises 16 residues. In DNA form, the CDR3 reads TGTGCCAGCAGCCGAGGGGGTCGGGAGAACACCGGGGAGCTGTTTTTT. As protein: CASSRGGRENTGELFF.

Comments on this clonotype: No conserved phenylalanine or tryptophan is present at the end of the CDR3, so a read error is the likely explanation. The DNA is left out, because the CDR3 cannot be placed on it with certainty; the CDR3 is given as TCRdb lists it. The genes are TRBV20-1 and TRBJ1-2; TRBD1, the table's D call, was not compared with the DNA. The CDR3 is 14 amino acids long, termini counted. Germline V gene lookup returns CDR1 DFQATT and CDR2 SNEGSKA (reference sequence). CDR3 sequence: CSAIGQGRNYGYTL.

The rearrangement uses TRBV19 and TRBJ2-7; D is unclear. V was pared by 0 bases and J by 8 bases, with 11 bases between. Germline loops: CDR1 LNHDA, CDR2 SQIVND (reference sequence). The CDR3 is 13 residues long. The CDR3 DNA sequence: TGTGCCAGTAGTATAGATCGCTCTGCCAAGCAGTACTTC. This gives the protein CASSIDRSAKQYF.

This clonotype was recorded many times. The genes are TRBV28 and TRBJ1-1; no clear D. Per the germline V gene, CDR1 is MDHEN and CDR2 is SYDVKM. This CDR3 has 13 amino acids. Deletions cut 1 base from V and 1 base from J, with 4 bases between. CDR3 loop: CASSLLGNTEAFF. CDR3 DNA: TGTGCCAGCAGTTTATTAGGGAACACTGAAGCTTTCTTT.